The present entry profiles one T cell receptor beta chain with its context. Its target is not known. This sample is drawn from a study of OX40 agonist ivuxolimab in advanced cancers. Study observations and caveats: Clones of CD4+ and CD8+ blood T cells grew by week 6 at doses of 0.1 to 3.0 mg/kg. On average, CD8+ T cells had more expanded clones than CD4+. Clonal expansion in partial responders at 0.1-3.0 mg/kg ranked among the lowest.

Trimming removed 8 bases from V and 2 bases from J, with 7 bases in between. Germline V gives CDR1 MGHDK, CDR2 SYGVNS. This CDR3 is 12 amino acids long. Clones were read by immunoSEQ multiplex PCR, and TCRdb kept only the in-frame ones, dropping some. The sample comprises 50,000 to 85,000 clones, over 80% of which are singletons, and 2.5% rests with the top ten. The sample was CD4+ or CD8+ T cells sorted from blood, taken in a trial of the OX40 agonist ivuxolimab. This chain joins TRBV25-1 and TRBJ1-3; D is uncertain. The receptor comes from an adult with an advanced solid tumor such as melanoma, head and neck, liver or kidney cancer. The CDR3 reads CASGLPGNTIYF. CDR3 coding DNA: TGTGCCAGCGGGCTACCTGGAAACACCATATATTTT.